Below are 15 T cell receptor beta chains sequenced from a single sample in a study of CXCR3-negative and CXCR3-positive naive CD8 T cells. All TRB cDNA libraries came from 5' RACE performed with UMI labels. TCRdb reprocessed the 5' RACE reads, with one entry per CDR3 protein and no DNA. The table lists 7,900 or so distinct CDR3 sequences, with more than 2% in the top ten. Sequenced sample: naive CXCR3- CD8+ T cells from blood. The subset was: CD45RO-CCR7+CD27+CD95- naive CD8+ T cells lacking CXCR3 (TNR3-). These TCRs come from a human donor in good health. Some clones in this sample may be carry-over from other donors' samples.

This clonotype is medium-sized (0.01 to 0.1%) by frequency. V gene TRBV5-1 combines with J gene TRBJ2-2; TCRdb's D call, TRBD2, is unchecked because there is no DNA. This CDR3 spans 16 amino acids. Per germline, CDR1 SGHRS and CDR2 YFSETQ. The CDR3 region is CASSFYPGLGAGELFF.

The gene calls are TRBV2 and TRBJ2-7. Germline assignment: CDR1 SNHLY and CDR2 FYNNEI. The length of the CDR3 is 11 residues. This chain's CDR3 is CASSVNYEQYF.

Considering frequency, this clonotype is medium-sized. The chain uses TRBV29-1 and TRBJ1-2; TCRdb's assignment of TRBD1 cannot be checked, as there is no DNA. The germline CDR1 and CDR2 sequences are SQVTM and ANQGSEA. CDR3 length: 14 amino acids. The CDR3 sequence is CSVEDGTGIDGYTF.

This clonotype is deemed medium-sized by its frequency. This chain uses TRBV29-1 with TRBJ2-5; TCRdb picks TRBD2, but there is no DNA to check that call. The germline V gene encodes CDR1 SQVTM and CDR2 ANQGSEA. This CDR3 is built from 14 residues. This CDR3 reads CSVTLAGGLETQYF.

This clonotype counts as medium-sized by frequency. This chain joins TRBV7-8 and TRBJ1-1; TCRdb proposes TRBD1, but this gene call is untestable without DNA. CDR1 is SGHVS, CDR2 FQNEAQ, per germline. This CDR3 region has 15 residues. The CDR3: CASSLETPVNTEAFF.

J is TRBJ2-5 and V is TRBV7-2; there is no DNA to check the TCRdb D call of TRBD1. This CDR3 comprises 17 residues. CDR1 and CDR2 (germline): SGHTA, FQGNSA. The CDR3 protein is CASSLAPGTGNKETQYF. Full variable domain (outside the CDR3, taken from reference TRBV7-2 and TRBJ2-5): GAGVSQSPSNKVTEKGKDVELRCDPISGHTALYWYRQSLGQGLEFLIYFQGNSAPDKSGLPSDRFSAERTGGSVSTLTIQRTQQEDSAVYLCASSLAPGTGNKETQYFGPGTRLLVL.

The chain is built from TRBV29-1 and TRBJ2-7; the TRBD1 assignment by TCRdb is unverifiable without DNA. Germline V gene lookup returns CDR1 SQVTM and CDR2 ANQGSEA. CDR3 length: 14 residues. The CDR3 loop reads CSVEDREGRVKQYF.

V usage is TRBV29-1 and J usage is TRBJ2-3; TCRdb indicates TRBD2, and absent DNA this call remains unverified. CDR3 length: 14 amino acids. The germline V gene encodes CDR1 SQVTM and CDR2 ANQGSEA. This chain's CDR3 is CSGCDSGETDTQYF.

This clonotype is medium-sized by frequency. The chain joins TRBV11-2 to TRBJ2-3; checking the TCRdb D call of TRBD1 is not possible without DNA. CDR1 is SGHAT and CDR2 is FQNNGV in the germline V gene. The CDR3 covers 12 residues. CDR3: CASSSPRNTQYF.

The gene calls are TRBV28 and TRBJ2-3; TCRdb's D gene call, TRBD2, goes unchecked for lack of DNA. The germline V gene encodes CDR1 MDHEN and CDR2 SYDVKM. The CDR3 consists of 13 residues. The CDR3 spells CAISPSPTDTQYF.

This clonotype is labeled medium-sized based on frequency. The rearrangement links TRBV27 to TRBJ1-1. There are 15 residues in the CDR3. The V gene's germline CDR1 is MNHEY and CDR2 SMNVEV (reference sequence). CDR3 amino acids: CASSLIGFMNTEAFF.

The chain combines TRBV28 with TRBJ2-3; TCRdb selects TRBD1, and the lack of DNA leaves this call unchecked. Looked up from germline, CDR1 is MDHEN and CDR2 is SYDVKM. This CDR3 spans 17 amino acids. CDR3 region: CASSLRRLDLSTDTQYF.

This clonotype counts as medium-sized by frequency. The V call is TRBV20-1, the J call TRBJ2-7; the TCRdb D gene call, TRBD1, has no DNA to confirm it. This CDR3 contains 13 residues. Germline V gene data show CDR1 as DFQATT and CDR2 as SNEGSKA (reference sequence). The CDR3 reads CSARADGTYEQYF.

The gene calls are TRBV7-3 and TRBJ1-1. The CDR3 covers 15 residues. The germline V gene encodes CDR1 SGHTA and CDR2 FQGTGA. The CDR3: CASSLTGHMNTEAFF.

This clonotype is labeled medium-sized based on frequency. The genes are TRBV7-9 and TRBJ1-1; TCRdb selects TRBD1, and the lack of DNA leaves this call unchecked. The CDR3 sequence is 17 residues long. From germline, CDR1 is SEHNR and CDR2 FQNEAQ (reference sequence). This CDR3 is CASSLERGPTVNTEAFF.